One sample yielded the 19 T cell receptor beta chains listed below, sequenced in a study. One entry per CDR3 protein, called by TCRdb with MiXCR from the RT-PCR reads. Of hundreds of thousands of distinct CDR3 sequences in the sample, 14% were seen once. Sequencing was done on a sample of memory CD4+ T cells from blood. Receptors originate from a female donor in good health, serving as a healthy control.

This chain connects TRBV7-2 to TRBJ2-3, with 11 bases fitting TRBD1. The CDR3 is made up of 18 amino acids. The ends lost 6 bases at V and 0 bases at J; junction bases unmatched: 11. CDR1 and CDR2 (germline): SGHTA, FQGNSA. In nucleotides, the CDR3 is TGTGCCAGCAGGCCACCGGGACAGGGGGTCTATAGCACAGATACGCAGTATTTT. As protein: CASRPPGQGVYSTDTQYF.

This clonotype appeared a few times. The chain uses TRBV5-5 and TRBJ2-5; TRBD1 agrees at 11 bases. The CDR3 loop spans 15 amino acids. The V gene's germline CDR1 is SGHKS and CDR2 YYEKEE (reference sequence). The ends lost 1 base at V and 2 bases at J; junction bases unmatched: 1. Here the CDR3 DNA reads TGTGCCAGCAGCTTGCGGGACAGGGGGCAAGAGACCCAGTACTTC. Its translation is CASSLRDRGQETQYF.

This sequence joins TRBV18 and TRBJ2-2; D is undetermined. This CDR3 spans 13 amino acids. Per the germline V gene, CDR1 is KGHSH and CDR2 is LQKENI. The ends were cut back, 2 bases at V and 8 bases at J, with 9 bases in the middle. This chain's CDR3 is CASSPLLGGELFF. As DNA, the CDR3 is TGTGCCAGCTCACCATTACTTGGAGGGGAGCTGTTTTTT.

This clonotype was counted at least ten times. The J gene is TRBJ2-3, the V gene TRBV27, with D tentatively TRBD1 or TRBD2 (5 bases each). V lost 6 bases and J 1 base, leaving 14 bases between the germline ends. The CDR3 runs to 15 residues. The germline CDR1 and CDR2 sequences are MNHEY and SMNVEV (reference sequence). The DNA for the CDR3 is TGTGCCAGCAGACAGACCGGGGCCGGCACAGATACGCAGTATTTT. Translation gives CASRQTGAGTDTQYF.

The chain is built from TRBV7-2 and TRBJ2-3; 8 bases line up with TRBD2. The CDR3 length is 15 residues. Germline values: CDR1 SGHTA, CDR2 FQGNSA. Trimming took 1 base from V and 5 from J; bases not matched to a gene: 5. The CDR3 loop reads CASSLGLARGDTQYF. The CDR3 DNA reads as TGTGCCAGCAGCTTAGGACTAGCGCGCGGAGATACGCAGTATTTT.

The CDR3 here is CASSRSRDRVYEQYF. In DNA, the CDR3 is TGTGCCAGCAGCCGATCTCGGGACAGGGTATACGAGCAGTACTTC. This chain joins TRBV7-2 and TRBJ2-7, with 9 bases fitting TRBD1. The CDR3 is made up of 15 amino acids. Losses at the gene ends were 5 bases for V and 4 bases for J; bases not matched to a gene: 9. Germline values: CDR1 SGHTA, CDR2 FQGNSA.

This clonotype was observed a handful of times. The rearrangement joins TRBV5-1 to TRBJ2-6, with D unresolved. The CDR3 is 15 residues long. Germline V gene lookup returns CDR1 SGHRS and CDR2 YFSETQ. The germline V and J ends were trimmed by 3 bases and 0 bases, with 7 bases remaining between them. The CDR3 DNA reads as TGCGCCAGCAGCTCAGATAACTCTGGGGCCAACGTCCTGACTTTC. This encodes CASSSDNSGANVLTF.

The chain combines TRBV4-1 with TRBJ2-1, with unresolved D. The germline V gene encodes CDR1 MGHRA and CDR2 YSYEKL. This CDR3 is 16 amino acids long. The ends were cut back, 1 base at V and 2 bases at J, with 12 bases in the middle. The DNA of the CDR3 is TGCGCCAGCAGCCAAGGATTCCTTTGGGCCTACAATGAGCAGTTCTTC. It specifies CASSQGFLWAYNEQFF.

The chain is built from TRBV2 and TRBJ2-5; D is uncertain. The V end lost 3 bases, the J end lost 1 base, and 9 bases lay between the germline ends. The CDR3 extends over 14 amino acids. Germline V lookup: CDR1 SNHLY, CDR2 FYNNEI. The CDR3 bases are TGTGCCAGCAGTGACCTGGGTCGCCAAGAGACCCAGTACTTC. This codes for CASSDLGRQETQYF.

Many counts were recorded for this clonotype. The chain carries TRBV7-2 and TRBJ2-7; 7 nucleotides align to TRBD2. Germline lookup yields CDR1 SGHTA and CDR2 FQGNSA. The CDR3 runs to 13 residues. Unmatched junction bases numbered 3, after V lost 3 bases and J lost 4 bases. Written as DNA, the CDR3 is TGTGCCAGCAGCTTTGGGGAGGGATACGAGCAGTACTTC. Amino acid sequence: CASSFGEGYEQYF.

This clonotype was seen a few times. V usage is TRBV5-5 and J usage is TRBJ1-4; TRBD1 agrees at 8 bases. Germline V gene data show CDR1 as SGHKS and CDR2 as YYEKEE (reference sequence). CDR3 length: 15 residues. V gave up 4 bases and J gave up 6 bases; unmatched junction bases: 8. CDR3 region: CASSRPTGADEKLFF. The CDR3 nucleotides read TGTGCCAGCAGCAGACCGACAGGGGCGGATGAAAAACTGTTTTTT.

In this sample, this clonotype turned up a few times. The genes are TRBV12-3 or TRBV12-4 and TRBJ2-7; possible D gene TRBD2, 5 bases. The V and J ends lost 6 bases and 1 base respectively, with 16 bases between them. This CDR3 has 15 amino acids. The CDR3 coding sequence is TGTGCCAGCAGCCTTACTCGAAGCGGTTCCTACGAGCAGTACTTC. It is translated as CASSLTRSGSYEQYF.

This chain joins TRBV7-2 and TRBJ2-3; D remains ambiguous. Trimming removed 5 bases from V and 0 bases from J, with 12 bases in between. The CDR3 has 15 amino acids. Looked up from germline, CDR1 is SGHTA and CDR2 is FQGNSA. CDR3 coding DNA: TGTGCCAGCAGCCTCCAGGCTGTGAGCACAGATACGCAGTATTTT. Its translation is CASSLQAVSTDTQYF.

The J gene is TRBJ1-2, the V gene TRBV6-1, with D possibly TRBD1 on 5 matching bases. V was clipped by 6 bases and J by 5 bases, with 16 bases between them. The CDR3 runs to 14 residues. Germline V gene data show CDR1 as MNHNS and CDR2 as SASEGT. CDR3 protein: CASRGDSSGYGYTF. The DNA for the CDR3 is TGTGCCAGCAGGGGGGACTCCTCTGGGTATGGCTACACCTTC.

This clonotype was counted between two and nine times. The V and J genes are TRBV27 and TRBJ1-1, with 8 bases that match TRBD1. CDR3 length equals 14 residues. Germline loops: CDR1 MNHEY, CDR2 SMNVEV (reference sequence). The trim removed 3 bases at V and 6 bases at J, leaving 6 bases unmatched. CDR3 region: CASSFRDRGSEAFF. For the CDR3, the DNA is TGTGCCAGCAGTTTTCGTGACAGGGGTTCTGAAGCTTTCTTT.

CDR3: CASSSSSGTAYNEQFF. DNA for the CDR3: TGCGCCAGCAGTTCAAGTAGCGGGACAGCCTACAATGAGCAGTTCTTC. The rearrangement joins TRBV5-1 to TRBJ2-1; tentatively, D is TRBD2 (8 bases). This CDR3 has 16 amino acids. Trimming stripped 5 bases from V and 2 bases from J, with 17 bases between. CDR1 and CDR2 (germline): SGHRS, YFSETQ.

The rearrangement uses TRBV12-3 or TRBV12-4 and TRBJ1-5, with D possibly being TRBD1 (5 bases). This CDR3 is built from 15 residues. The ends were cut back, 6 bases at V and 4 bases at J, with 16 bases in the middle. In nucleotides, the CDR3 is TGTGCCAGCAGAAACCAGGGACCGGGAAATCAGCCCCAGCATTTT. Translating it yields CASRNQGPGNQPQHF.

In its sample, this clonotype was seen many times. The chain recombines TRBV5-1 with TRBJ2-7; D is uncertain. CDR1 and CDR2 from the germline V gene are SGHRS and YFSETQ. The CDR3 has 12 amino acids. V lost 0 bases and J lost 5, with 6 bases in between. This CDR3 reads CASSLAGDEQYF. CDR3 nucleotides: TGCGCCAGCAGCTTGGCCGGCGACGAGCAGTACTTC.

The chain carries TRBV7-6 and TRBJ2-5; TRBD2 is a possible D gene (5 bases). V was cut by 1 base and J by 5 bases, with 14 bases left in between. The CDR3 extends over 15 amino acids. Germline CDR1 reads SGHVS; CDR2 reads FNYEAQ. Here the CDR3 reads CASSLGALALETQYF. CDR3 bases: TGTGCCAGCAGCTTAGGCGCTCTAGCTCTGGAGACCCAGTACTTC.